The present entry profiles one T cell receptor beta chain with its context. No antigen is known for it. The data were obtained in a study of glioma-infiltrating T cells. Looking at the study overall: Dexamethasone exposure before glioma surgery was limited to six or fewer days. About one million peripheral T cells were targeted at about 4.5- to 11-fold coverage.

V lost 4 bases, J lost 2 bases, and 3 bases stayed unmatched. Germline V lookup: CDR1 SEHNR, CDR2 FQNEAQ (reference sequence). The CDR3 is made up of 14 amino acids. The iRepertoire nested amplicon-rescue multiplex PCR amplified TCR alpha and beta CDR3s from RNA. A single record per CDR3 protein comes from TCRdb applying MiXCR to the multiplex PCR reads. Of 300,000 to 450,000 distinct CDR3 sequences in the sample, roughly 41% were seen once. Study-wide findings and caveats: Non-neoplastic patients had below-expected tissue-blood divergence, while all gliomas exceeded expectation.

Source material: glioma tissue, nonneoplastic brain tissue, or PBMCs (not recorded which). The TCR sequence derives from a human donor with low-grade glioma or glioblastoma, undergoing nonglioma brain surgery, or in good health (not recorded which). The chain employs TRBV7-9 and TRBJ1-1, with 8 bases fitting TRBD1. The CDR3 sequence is CASSWGQANTEAFF. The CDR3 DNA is TGTGCCAGCAGCTGGGGACAGGCAAACACTGAAGCTTTCTTT.